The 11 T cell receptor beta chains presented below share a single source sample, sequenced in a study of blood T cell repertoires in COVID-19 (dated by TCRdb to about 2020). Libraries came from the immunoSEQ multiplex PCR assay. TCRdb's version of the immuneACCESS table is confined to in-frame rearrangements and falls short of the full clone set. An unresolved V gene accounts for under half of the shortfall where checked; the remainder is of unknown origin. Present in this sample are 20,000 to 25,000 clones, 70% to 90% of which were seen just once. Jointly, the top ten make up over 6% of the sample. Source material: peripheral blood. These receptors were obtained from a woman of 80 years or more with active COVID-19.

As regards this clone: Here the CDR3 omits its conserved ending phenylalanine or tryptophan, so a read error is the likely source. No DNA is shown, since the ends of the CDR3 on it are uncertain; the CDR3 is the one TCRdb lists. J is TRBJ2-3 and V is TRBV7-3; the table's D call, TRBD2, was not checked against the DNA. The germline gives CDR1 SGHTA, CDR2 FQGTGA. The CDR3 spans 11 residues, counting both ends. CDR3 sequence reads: CASSSISGRGV.

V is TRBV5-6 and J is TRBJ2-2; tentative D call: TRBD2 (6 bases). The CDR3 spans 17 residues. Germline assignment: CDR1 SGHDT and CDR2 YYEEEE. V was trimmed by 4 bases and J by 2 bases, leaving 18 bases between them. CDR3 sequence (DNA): TGTGCCAGCAGCCGGAGGGGTGCGCGGGTTAACACCGGGGAGCTGTTTTTT. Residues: CASSRRGARVNTGELFF.

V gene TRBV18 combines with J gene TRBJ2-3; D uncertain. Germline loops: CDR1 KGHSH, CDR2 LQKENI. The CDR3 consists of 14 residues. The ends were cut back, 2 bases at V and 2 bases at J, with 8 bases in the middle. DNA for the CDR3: TGTGCCAGCTCACCAAGAGTTCCCACAGATACGCAGTATTTT. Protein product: CASSPRVPTDTQYF.

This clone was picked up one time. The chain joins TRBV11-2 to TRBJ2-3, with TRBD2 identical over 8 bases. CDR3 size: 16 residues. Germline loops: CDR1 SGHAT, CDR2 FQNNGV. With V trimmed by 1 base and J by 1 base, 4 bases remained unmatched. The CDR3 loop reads CASSLAGGPGTDTQYF. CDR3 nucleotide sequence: TGTGCCAGCAGCTTAGCGGGGGGGCCGGGCACAGATACGCAGTATTTT.

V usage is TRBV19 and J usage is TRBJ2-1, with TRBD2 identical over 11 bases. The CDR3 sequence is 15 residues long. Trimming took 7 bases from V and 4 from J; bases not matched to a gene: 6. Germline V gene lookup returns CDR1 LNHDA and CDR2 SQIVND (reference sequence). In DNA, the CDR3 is TGTGCCAGTACCCTAGCGGGGGGCGCGTACAATGAGCAGTTCTTC. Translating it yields CASTLAGGAYNEQFF.

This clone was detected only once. CDR3: CSVGSGGPQETQYF. DNA for the CDR3: TGCAGCGTTGGTAGCGGGGGGCCTCAAGAGACCCAGTACTTC. This chain joins TRBV29-1 and TRBJ2-5, with 10 bases identical to TRBD2. J was trimmed by 2 bases and V by 4 bases; bases with no gene match: 4. The CDR3 contains 14 residues. In germline, CDR1 is SQVTM, CDR2 ANQGSEA. The full variable domain, in which reference TRBV29-1 and TRBJ2-5 provide the parts outside the CDR3, is SAVISQKPSRDICQRGTSLTIQCQVDSQVTMMFWYRQQPGQSLTLIATANQGSEATYESGFVIDKFPISRPNLTFSTLTVSNMSPEDSSIYLCSVGSGGPQETQYFGPGTRLLVL.

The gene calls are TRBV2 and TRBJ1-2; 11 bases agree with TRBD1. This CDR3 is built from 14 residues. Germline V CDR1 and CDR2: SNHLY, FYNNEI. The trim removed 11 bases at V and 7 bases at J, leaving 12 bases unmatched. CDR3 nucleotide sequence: TGTGCCGGAGCGGGAGGACAGGGGGCAGGTGGCTACACCTTC. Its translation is CAGAGGQGAGGYTF.

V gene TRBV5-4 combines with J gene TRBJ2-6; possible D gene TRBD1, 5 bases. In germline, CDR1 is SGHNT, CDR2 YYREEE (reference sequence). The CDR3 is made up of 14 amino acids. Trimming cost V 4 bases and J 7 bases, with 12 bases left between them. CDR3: CASSPTGSANVLTF. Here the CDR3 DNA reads TGTGCCAGCAGCCCAACAGGCTCTGCCAACGTCCTGACTTTC.

CDR3 in amino acids: CAIKSSGGTYEQYF. The DNA for the CDR3 is TGTGCCATCAAGTCTAGCGGGGGGACCTACGAGCAGTACTTC. This sequence joins TRBV10-3 and TRBJ2-7; 11 bases align to TRBD2. This CDR3 comprises 14 residues. CDR1 is ENHRY, CDR2 SYGVKD, per germline. With V trimmed by 7 bases and J by 2 bases, 4 bases remained unmatched.

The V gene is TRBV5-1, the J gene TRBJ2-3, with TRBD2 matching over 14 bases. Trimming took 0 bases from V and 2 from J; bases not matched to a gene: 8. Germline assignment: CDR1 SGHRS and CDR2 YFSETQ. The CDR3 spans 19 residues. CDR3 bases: TGCGCCAGCAGCTTGGATTTCTGGACTAGCGGGGGGCTCACAGATACGCAGTATTTT. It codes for CASSLDFWTSGGLTDTQYF.

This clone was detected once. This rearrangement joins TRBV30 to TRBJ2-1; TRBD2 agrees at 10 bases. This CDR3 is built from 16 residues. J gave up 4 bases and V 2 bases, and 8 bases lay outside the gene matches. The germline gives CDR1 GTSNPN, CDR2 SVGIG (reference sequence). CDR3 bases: TGTGCCTGGAGTCTCTGGCCAGCGGGGGGGTACAATGAGCAGTTCTTC. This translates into CAWSLWPAGGYNEQFF. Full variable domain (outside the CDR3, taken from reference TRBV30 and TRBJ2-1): SQTIHQWPATLVQPVGSPLSLECTVEGTSNPNLYWYRQAAGRGLQLLFYSVGIGQISSEVPQNLSASRPQDRQFILSSKKLLLSDSGFYLCAWSLWPAGGYNEQFFGPGTRLTVL.